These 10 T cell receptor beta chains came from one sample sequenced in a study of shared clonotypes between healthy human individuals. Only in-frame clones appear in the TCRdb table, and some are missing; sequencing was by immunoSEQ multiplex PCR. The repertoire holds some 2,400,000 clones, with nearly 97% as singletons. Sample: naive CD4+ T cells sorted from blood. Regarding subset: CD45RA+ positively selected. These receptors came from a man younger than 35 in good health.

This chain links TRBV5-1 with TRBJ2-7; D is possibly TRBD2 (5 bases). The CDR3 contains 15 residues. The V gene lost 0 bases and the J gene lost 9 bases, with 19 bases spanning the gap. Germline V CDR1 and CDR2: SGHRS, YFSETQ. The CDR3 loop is CASSLDPGRTSLQYF. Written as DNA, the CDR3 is TGCGCCAGCAGCTTGGATCCGGGGAGAACATCCCTGCAGTACTTC.

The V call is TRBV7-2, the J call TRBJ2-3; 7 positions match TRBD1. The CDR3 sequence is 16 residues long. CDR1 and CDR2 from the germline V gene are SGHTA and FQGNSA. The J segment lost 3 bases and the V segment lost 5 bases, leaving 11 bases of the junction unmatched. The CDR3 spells CASSPRGGGATDTQYF. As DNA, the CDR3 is TGTGCCAGCAGCCCCCGAGGGGGCGGAGCAACAGATACGCAGTATTTT.

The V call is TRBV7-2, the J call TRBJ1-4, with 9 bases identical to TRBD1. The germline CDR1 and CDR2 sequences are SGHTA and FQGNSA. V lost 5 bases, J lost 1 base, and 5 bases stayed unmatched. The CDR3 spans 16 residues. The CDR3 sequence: CASSPQTGGTNEKLFF. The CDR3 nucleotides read TGTGCCAGCAGCCCCCAGACAGGGGGAACTAATGAAAAACTGTTTTTT.

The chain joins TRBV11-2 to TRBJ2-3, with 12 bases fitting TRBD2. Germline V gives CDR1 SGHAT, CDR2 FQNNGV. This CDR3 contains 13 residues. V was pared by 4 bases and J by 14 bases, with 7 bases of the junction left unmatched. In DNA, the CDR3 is TGTGCCAGCAGCTCCGGACTAGCGGGAATCGGGTATTTT. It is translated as CASSSGLAGIGYF.

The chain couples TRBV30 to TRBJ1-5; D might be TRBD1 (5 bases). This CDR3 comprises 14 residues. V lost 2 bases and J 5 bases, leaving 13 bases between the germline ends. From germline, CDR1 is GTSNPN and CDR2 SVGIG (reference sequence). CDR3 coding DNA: TGTGCCTGGAGTTTCCCGGGGGGACATCAGCCCCAGCATTTT. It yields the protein CAWSFPGGHQPQHF. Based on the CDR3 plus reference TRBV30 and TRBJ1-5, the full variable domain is SQTIHQWPATLVQPVGSPLSLECTVEGTSNPNLYWYRQAAGRGLQLLFYSVGIGQISSEVPQNLSASRPQDRQFILSSKKLLLSDSGFYLCAWSFPGGHQPQHFGDGTRLSIL.

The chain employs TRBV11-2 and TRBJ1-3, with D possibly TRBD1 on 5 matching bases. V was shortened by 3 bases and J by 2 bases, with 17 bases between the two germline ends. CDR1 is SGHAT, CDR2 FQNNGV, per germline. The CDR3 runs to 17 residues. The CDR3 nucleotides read TGTGCCAGCAGCTTTTCCTTTGGAGGGACGCCTGGAAACACCATATATTTT. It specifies CASSFSFGGTPGNTIYF.

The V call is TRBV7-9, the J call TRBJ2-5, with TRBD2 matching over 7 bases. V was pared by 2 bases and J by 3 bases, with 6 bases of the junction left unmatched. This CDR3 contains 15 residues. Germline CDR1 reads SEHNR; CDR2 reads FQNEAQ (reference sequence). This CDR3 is CASSLRLAEKETQYF. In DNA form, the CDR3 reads TGTGCCAGCAGCTTACGGCTAGCGGAAAAAGAGACCCAGTACTTC.

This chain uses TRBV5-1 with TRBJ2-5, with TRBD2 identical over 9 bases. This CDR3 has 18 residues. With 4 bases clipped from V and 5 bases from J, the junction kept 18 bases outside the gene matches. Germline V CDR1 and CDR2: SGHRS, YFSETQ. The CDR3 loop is CASSRSEGTSQIRETQYF. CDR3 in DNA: TGCGCCAGCAGCCGATCAGAAGGGACTAGCCAAATCAGGGAGACCCAGTACTTC.

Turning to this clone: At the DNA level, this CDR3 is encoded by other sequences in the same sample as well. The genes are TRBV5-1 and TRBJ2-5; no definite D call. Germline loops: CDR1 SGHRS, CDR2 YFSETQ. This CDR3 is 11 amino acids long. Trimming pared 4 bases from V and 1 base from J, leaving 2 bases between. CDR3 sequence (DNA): TGCGCCAGCAGCGGCCAAGAGACCCAGTACTTC. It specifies CASSGQETQYF. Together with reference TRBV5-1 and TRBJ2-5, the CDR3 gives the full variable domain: KAGVTQTPRYLIKTRGQQVTLSCSPISGHRSVSWYQQTPGQGLQFLFEYFSETQRNKGNFPGRFSGRQFSNSRSEMNVSTLELGDSALYLCASSGQETQYFGPGTRLLVL.

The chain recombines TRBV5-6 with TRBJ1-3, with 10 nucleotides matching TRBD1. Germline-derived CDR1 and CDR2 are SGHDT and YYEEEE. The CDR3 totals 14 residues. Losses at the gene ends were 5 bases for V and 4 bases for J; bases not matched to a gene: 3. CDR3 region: CASRDRGQGNTIYF. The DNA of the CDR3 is TGTGCCAGCAGAGACAGGGGGCAAGGAAACACCATATATTTT.